The next 15 T cell receptor beta chains were all read from a single sample in a study of T cells in Graves' hyperthyroidism and ophthalmopathy (dated by TCRdb to about 2019). Library construction relied on multiplex PCR. Instrument on record: Illumina HiSeq 2000. TCR beta CDR3 regions were amplified from RNA transcripts. The TCR CDR3 was subjected to a first round of RT-PCR using the HTBI primer set and the Qiagen OneStep RT-PCR kit. TCRdb reanalyzed the raw reads on its own, using fastp at Q25 for trimming and MiXCR for clone calling, and kept in-frame beta chains. Each CDR3 protein appears once, grouped with its most common genes and DNA. The sample table shows more than 450,000 distinct CDR3 sequences, and 12% to 15% are seen once. The top ten hold approximately 13% of the sample. Sequenced sample: blood. These receptors came from a woman aged 40-49 years with Graves' hyperthyroidism.

This clonotype was observed many times. The rearrangement uses TRBV2 and TRBJ2-3; TRBD2 agrees at 12 bases. Trimming at V came to 3 bases and at J to 4 bases, leaving 8 bases not matched to a gene. This CDR3 contains 17 residues. Germline V gene lookup returns CDR1 SNHLY and CDR2 FYNNEI. Here the CDR3 reads CASSDVASGREADTQYF. The CDR3 DNA follows: TGTGCCAGCAGTGATGTGGCTAGCGGGAGGGAAGCAGATACGCAGTATTTT.

Concerning this clonotype: Being one base from a much bigger clone, this may be a read error. The chain combines TRBV20-1 with TRBJ2-3; no reliable D call. Germline values: CDR1 DFQATT, CDR2 SNEGSKA (reference sequence). Trimming left V 1 base short and J 5 bases short, with 7 bases between. This CDR3 comprises 12 residues. The CDR3 nucleotides are TGCAGTGCTAGAGGAATGGTAGATACGCAGTATTTT. Translating gives CSARGMVDTQYF.

At least ten counts were recorded for this clonotype. V is TRBV27 and J is TRBJ2-7; no reliable D call. V dropped 4 bases and J dropped 4 bases, with 14 bases sitting between them. CDR1 and CDR2 from the germline V gene are MNHEY and SMNVEV (reference sequence). The CDR3 loop spans 14 amino acids. CDR3 bases: TGTGCCAGCAGTTCCGGTGGCGAGCTATACGAGCAGTACTTC. Its protein is CASSSGGELYEQYF.

This clonotype has at least ten counts. V and J are TRBV27 and TRBJ2-7; tentatively, D is TRBD2 (5 bases). Trimming stripped 5 bases from V and 4 bases from J, with 21 bases between. Germline V gene sequence: CDR1 MNHEY, CDR2 SMNVEV (reference sequence). CDR3 length: 16 amino acids. Here the CDR3 reads CASSPGIDYYGYEQYF. CDR3 coding DNA: TGTGCCAGCAGTCCTGGGATTGACTACTACGGGTACGAGCAGTACTTC.

This clonotype showed up many times. The chain uses TRBV5-6 and TRBJ2-1; 7 nucleotides agree with TRBD2. Per the germline V gene, CDR1 is SGHDT and CDR2 is YYEEEE. The CDR3 spans 14 residues. J was trimmed by 10 bases and V by 4 bases; bases with no gene match: 11. DNA for the CDR3: TGTGCCAGCAGCCCTGGGACCCCCGGGGGGGAGCAGTTCTTC. Translation gives CASSPGTPGGEQFF.

This clonotype was observed a handful of times. This may come from a read error, since a much larger clone is one base off. The genes are TRBV20-1 and TRBJ2-1; 7 bases match TRBD2. CDR3 size: 12 residues. The germline V gene has CDR1 DFQATT and CDR2 SNEGSKA (reference sequence). The V gene end was trimmed by 5 bases and the J gene end by 10 bases; junction bases not matched to a gene: 8. DNA of the CDR3: TGCAGTGCTTCCCAACTGGGGGGGGAGCAGTTCTTC. Its translation: CSASQLGGEQFF.

The table lists this clonotype with many counts. CDR3 nucleotide sequence: TGCAGTGTTGCGGGAGAGCGGGTGAATGAGCAGTTCTTC. It is translated as CSVAGERVNEQFF. V is TRBV20-1 and J is TRBJ2-1, with 7 bases identical to TRBD2. The CDR3 runs to 13 residues. The trim removed 7 bases at V and 7 bases at J, leaving 10 bases unmatched. Germline CDR1 is DFQATT and CDR2 is SNEGSKA (reference sequence).

This clonotype came up a few times. V is TRBV30 and J is TRBJ2-7, with 7 bases that match TRBD2. The V gene end was trimmed by 3 bases and the J gene end by 4 bases; junction bases not matched to a gene: 9. The length of the CDR3 is 14 residues. Germline lookup yields CDR1 GTSNPN and CDR2 SVGIG (reference sequence). CDR3 nucleotides: TGTGCCTGGAGAGTGGGGGGGTCATTATACGAGCAGTACTTC. Its protein is CAWRVGGSLYEQYF.

This clonotype was found a few times. V gene TRBV9 combines with J gene TRBJ2-3, with a tentative D call TRBD2 (6 bases). There are 15 residues in the CDR3. V lost 0 bases to trimming and J lost 5 bases, with 13 bases between them. Looked up from germline, CDR1 is SGDLS and CDR2 is YYNGEE. CDR3 sequence (DNA): TGTGCCAGCAGCGTAGGTTTCGGGAGACTAGATACGCAGTATTTT. Encoded protein: CASSVGFGRLDTQYF.

The chain couples TRBV28 to TRBJ2-5, with TRBD1 identical over 7 bases. V gave up 10 bases and J gave up 5 bases; unmatched junction bases: 7. Looked up from germline, CDR1 is MDHEN and CDR2 is SYDVKM. The CDR3 loop spans 12 amino acids. The CDR3 DNA reads as TGTGCCACCCGAGGGGGCCTCGAGACCCAGTACTTC. It encodes CATRGGLETQYF.

About this clonotype itself: A much larger clone differs by one base, so this may be a read error. This rearrangement joins TRBV5-1 to TRBJ2-3, with a possible D match to TRBD2 (5 bases). CDR3 length: 15 amino acids. The germline gives CDR1 SGHRS, CDR2 YFSETQ. The CDR3 DNA follows: TGCGCCAGCAGCTTACTAGTCCCCAACACAGATATGCAGTATTTT. Its translation is CASSLLVPNTDMQYF.

This clonotype was counted many times. The rearrangement links TRBV20-1 to TRBJ2-7, with TRBD1 matching over 8 bases. Germline CDR1 and CDR2: DFQATT and SNEGSKA (reference sequence). The CDR3 extends over 14 amino acids. Trimming at V came to 5 bases and at J to 0 bases, leaving 6 bases not matched to a gene. CDR3 region: CSAPRTGLSYEQYF. CDR3 nucleotide sequence: TGCAGTGCTCCTCGGACAGGGCTCTCCTACGAGCAGTACTTC.

This clonotype was picked up a small number of times. The chain carries TRBV7-9 and TRBJ2-5; 8 nucleotides match TRBD1. This CDR3 region has 15 residues. Germline loops: CDR1 SEHNR, CDR2 FQNEAQ (reference sequence). The J segment lost 4 bases and the V segment lost 5 bases, leaving 9 bases of the junction unmatched. CDR3 in amino acids: CASSPSTTGGETQYF. CDR3 DNA: TGTGCCAGCAGCCCCAGCACCACAGGGGGAGAGACCCAGTACTTC.

This chain connects TRBV5-6 to TRBJ2-1; TRBD1 matches at 7 bases. The CDR3 runs 17 residues. CDR1 and CDR2 (germline): SGHDT, YYEEEE. With V trimmed by 0 bases and J by 1 base, 7 bases remained unmatched. Here the CDR3 reads CASSLVTGERSYNEQFF. In nucleotides, the CDR3 is TGTGCCAGCAGCTTGGTTACAGGGGAGAGATCCTACAATGAGCAGTTCTTC.

The chain is built from TRBV9 and TRBJ2-4; D is unclear. The CDR3 loop spans 15 amino acids. The V end was cut by 4 bases, the J end by 4 bases, with 15 bases between. Germline lookup yields CDR1 SGDLS and CDR2 YYNGEE. CDR3 sequence reads: CASSPSTERKNIQYF. DNA for the CDR3: TGTGCCAGCAGCCCTTCTACAGAAAGAAAAAACATTCAGTACTTC.